Below, 5 T cell receptor beta chains from the same sample are listed, as sequenced in a study of tumor-infiltrating lymphocytes in primary liver carcinoma (TCRdb year 2017). Without any cell sorting, total RNA and DNA were extracted together from 20-30 mg of bulk tissue using the AllPrep DNA/RNA mini kit. The instrument was an Illumina HiSeq 2500. Starting from around 500 ng total RNA, TCRbeta-specific cDNA was produced by reverse transcription with a constant-region primer and ProtoScript II reverse transcriptase. TCRbeta libraries were built with three nested multiplex PCR rounds, a slightly modified ARM-PCR procedure. Each of the first two PCR rounds ran for nine to ten cycles and used multiplex TRBV1-TRBV30 forward primers together with a Cbeta reverse primer. TCRdb applied fastp at Q25 and MiXCR to the public reads, then kept only in-frame beta chains. Entries are consolidated by CDR3 protein sequence, retaining the most common genes and DNA. For this sample there are around 70,000 distinct CDR3 sequences; approximately 70% appear just once. The top ten clones comprise around a quarter of the sample.

The sample comprised liver tumor tissue from sampling region 4. According to the study, the label for this sample's cell subset or site signals: tumor region T4, right-lateral pole. The receptors here all came from a man aged 40-50 years with primary liver carcinoma and hepatitis B virus infection.

This clonotype occurred once. An end of the junction differs from the germline gene, which may be a read error. The chain has TRBV11-2 and TRBJ1-5; D unresolved. Germline lookup yields CDR1 SGHAT and CDR2 FQNNGV. The CDR3 consists of 14 residues. The CDR3: CDSNTGRFPEPQPF. Written as DNA, the CDR3 is TGTGACAGCAACACCGGACGGTTTCCCGAGCCCCAGCCTTTT. Full variable domain (rest looked up from reference TRBV11-2 and TRBJ1-5): EAGVAQSPRYKIIEKRQSVAFWCNPISGHATLYWYQQILGQGPKLLIQFQNNGVVDDSQLPKDRFSAERLKGVDSTLKIQPAKLEDSAVYLCDSNTGRFPEPQPFGDGTRLSIL.

The rearrangement uses TRBV18 and TRBJ2-7; D tentatively reads TRBD1 or TRBD2 (5 bases each). The ends were cut back, 3 bases at V and 2 bases at J, with 20 bases in the middle. This CDR3 comprises 17 residues. The germline gives CDR1 KGHSH, CDR2 LQKENI. This CDR3 is CASSPGVGTSTTYEQYF. CDR3 DNA: TGTGCCAGCTCACCCGGAGTCGGGACCTCAACCACCTACGAGCAGTACTTC.

Of note for this clonotype: One junction end disagrees with the germline gene, perhaps due to a read error. V gene TRBV11-2 combines with J gene TRBJ2-7; D gene ambiguous. There are 14 residues in the CDR3. Looked up from germline, CDR1 is SGHAT and CDR2 is FQNNGV. CDR3 sequence (DNA): TGTACCGGCAGCTTACCTGACACTGCCTATGAGCAGTACTTC. Amino acid sequence: CTGSLPDTAYEQYF.

As regards this clonotype: One end of the junction varies from germline; a read error may be responsible. This sequence joins TRBV29-1 and TRBJ2-3; 8 nucleotides match TRBD2. Germline loops: CDR1 SQVTM, CDR2 ANQGSEA. This CDR3 is built from 14 residues. CDR3 residues: CSVAGGLVGDRQYF. The CDR3 DNA reads TGCAGCGTTGCGGGAGGGCTGGTGGGAGATAGGCAGTATTTT.

This clonotype showed up just a few times. This chain uses TRBV19 with TRBJ1-5; maybe TRBD1 (5 bases). Trimming removed 6 bases at V and 1 base at J, with 10 bases between. From germline, CDR1 is LNHDA and CDR2 SQIVND (reference sequence). The CDR3 has 14 amino acids. Here the CDR3 reads CASSPTVSNQPQHF. CDR3 coding DNA: TGTGCCAGTAGCCCGACAGTAAGCAATCAGCCCCAGCATTTT.